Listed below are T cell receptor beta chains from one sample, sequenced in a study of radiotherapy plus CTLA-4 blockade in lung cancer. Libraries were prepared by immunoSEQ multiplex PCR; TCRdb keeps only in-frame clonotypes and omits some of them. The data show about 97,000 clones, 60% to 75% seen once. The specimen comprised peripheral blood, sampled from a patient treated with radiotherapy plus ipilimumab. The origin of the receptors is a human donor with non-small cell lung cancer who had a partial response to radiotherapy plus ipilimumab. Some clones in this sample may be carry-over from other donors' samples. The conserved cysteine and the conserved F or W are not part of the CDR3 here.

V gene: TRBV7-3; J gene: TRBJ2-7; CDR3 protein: ASSLGQGAYEQY
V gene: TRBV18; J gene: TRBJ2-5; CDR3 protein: ASSQGTQETQY
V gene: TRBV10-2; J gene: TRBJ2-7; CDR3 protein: ASNRGGYEQY
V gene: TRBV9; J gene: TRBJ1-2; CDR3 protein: ASSVAGAGGYT
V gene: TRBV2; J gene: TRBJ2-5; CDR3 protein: ASSDMRKTQY
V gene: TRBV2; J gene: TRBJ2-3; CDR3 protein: ASSGNRGRVDTQY
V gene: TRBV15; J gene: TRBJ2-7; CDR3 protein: ATSRGQDEQY
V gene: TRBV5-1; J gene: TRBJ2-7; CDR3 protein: ASSPRTGNEQY
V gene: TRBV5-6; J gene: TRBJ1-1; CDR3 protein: ASSFVGRSEAF
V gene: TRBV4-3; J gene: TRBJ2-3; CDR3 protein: ASSQDRVGGDTQY
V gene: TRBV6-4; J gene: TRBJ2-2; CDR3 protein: ASSRLANTGELF
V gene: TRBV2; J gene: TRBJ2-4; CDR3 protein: ASSRERLAKNIQY
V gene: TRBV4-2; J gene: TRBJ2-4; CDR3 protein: ASSQSFSASLLLAKNIQY
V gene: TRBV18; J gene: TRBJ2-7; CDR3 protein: ASSTGGIPYEQY
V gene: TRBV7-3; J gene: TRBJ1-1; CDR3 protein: ASSFSGGEITEAF
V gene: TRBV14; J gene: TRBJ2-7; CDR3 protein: ASSPQLRAEQY
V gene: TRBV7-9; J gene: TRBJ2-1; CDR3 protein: ASSSEGQSYNEQF
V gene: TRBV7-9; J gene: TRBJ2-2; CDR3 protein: ASSLVTDTGELF
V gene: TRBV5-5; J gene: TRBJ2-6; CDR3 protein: ASSLFLYSGANVLT
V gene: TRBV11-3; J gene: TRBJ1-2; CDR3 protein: ASSLDPGGYYGYT
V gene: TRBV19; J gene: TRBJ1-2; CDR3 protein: ASSIGTAAAYGYT
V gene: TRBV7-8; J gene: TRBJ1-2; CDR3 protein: ASSLAGFGNYGYT
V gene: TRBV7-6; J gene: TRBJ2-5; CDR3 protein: ASSLTSGGAIGTQY
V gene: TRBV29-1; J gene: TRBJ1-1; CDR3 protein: SVESDRANTEAF
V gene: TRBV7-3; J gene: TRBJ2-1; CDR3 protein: ASSGPPGRPSIDEQF
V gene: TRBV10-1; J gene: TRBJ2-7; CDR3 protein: ASSESGSYEQY
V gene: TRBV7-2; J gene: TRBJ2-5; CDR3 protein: ASSLVLSGGAKKTQY
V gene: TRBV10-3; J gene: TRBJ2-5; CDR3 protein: AISARTSGETQY
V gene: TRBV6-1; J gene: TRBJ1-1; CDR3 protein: ASSRWRDTEAF
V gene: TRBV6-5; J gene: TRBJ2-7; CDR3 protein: ASSAWDNSYEQY
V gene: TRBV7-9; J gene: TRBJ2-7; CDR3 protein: ASSLASGRAEQY
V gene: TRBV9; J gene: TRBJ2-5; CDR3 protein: ASSVTSGGQETQY
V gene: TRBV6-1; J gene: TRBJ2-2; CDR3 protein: ASRTTSGSAGELF
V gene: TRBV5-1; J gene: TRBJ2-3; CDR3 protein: ASTPLNLPGTDTQY
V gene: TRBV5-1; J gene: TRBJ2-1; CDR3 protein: ASSLLAGFNEQF
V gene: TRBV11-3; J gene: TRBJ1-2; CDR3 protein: ASSLEGGRNYGYT
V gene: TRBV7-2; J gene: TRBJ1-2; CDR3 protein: ASSSTDRRYGYT
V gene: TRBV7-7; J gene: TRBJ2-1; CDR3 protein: ASSLARAVASYNEQF
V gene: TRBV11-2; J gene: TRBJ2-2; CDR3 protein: ASSLRDRNTGELF
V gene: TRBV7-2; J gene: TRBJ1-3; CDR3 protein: ASHGGPSGNTIY
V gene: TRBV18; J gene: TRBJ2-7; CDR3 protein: ASSRGQGRSYEQY
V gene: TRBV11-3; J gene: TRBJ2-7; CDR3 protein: ASSYGYEQY
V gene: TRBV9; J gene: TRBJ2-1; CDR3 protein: ASSLRQTSYNEQF
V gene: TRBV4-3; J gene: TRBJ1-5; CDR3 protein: ASSQDDRQAFQPQH
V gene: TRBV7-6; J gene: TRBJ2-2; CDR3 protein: ASSTRGGYTGELF
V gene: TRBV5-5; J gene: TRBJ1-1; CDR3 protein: ASSWGGILTEAF
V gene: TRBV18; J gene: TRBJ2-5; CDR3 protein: ASSPQTSGLQETQY
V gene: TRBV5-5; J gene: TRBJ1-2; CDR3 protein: ASSRNTENYGYT
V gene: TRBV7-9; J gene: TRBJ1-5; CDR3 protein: ASSPTGDGRNQPQH
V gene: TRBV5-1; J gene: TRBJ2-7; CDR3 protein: ASSYRGGLAYEQY
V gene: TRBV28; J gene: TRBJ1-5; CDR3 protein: ASSRTRGLGQPQH
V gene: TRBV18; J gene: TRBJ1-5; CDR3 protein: ASSPSRVEGQPQH
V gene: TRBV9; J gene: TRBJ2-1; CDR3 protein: ASSVGQGTNEQF
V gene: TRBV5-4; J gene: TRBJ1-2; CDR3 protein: ASSLGQGSNYGYT
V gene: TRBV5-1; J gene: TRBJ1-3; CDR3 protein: ASSLAGGMGNTIY
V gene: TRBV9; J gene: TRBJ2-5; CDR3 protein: ASSVDHDSWETQY
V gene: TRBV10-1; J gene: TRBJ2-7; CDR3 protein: AGRETGTDSYEQY